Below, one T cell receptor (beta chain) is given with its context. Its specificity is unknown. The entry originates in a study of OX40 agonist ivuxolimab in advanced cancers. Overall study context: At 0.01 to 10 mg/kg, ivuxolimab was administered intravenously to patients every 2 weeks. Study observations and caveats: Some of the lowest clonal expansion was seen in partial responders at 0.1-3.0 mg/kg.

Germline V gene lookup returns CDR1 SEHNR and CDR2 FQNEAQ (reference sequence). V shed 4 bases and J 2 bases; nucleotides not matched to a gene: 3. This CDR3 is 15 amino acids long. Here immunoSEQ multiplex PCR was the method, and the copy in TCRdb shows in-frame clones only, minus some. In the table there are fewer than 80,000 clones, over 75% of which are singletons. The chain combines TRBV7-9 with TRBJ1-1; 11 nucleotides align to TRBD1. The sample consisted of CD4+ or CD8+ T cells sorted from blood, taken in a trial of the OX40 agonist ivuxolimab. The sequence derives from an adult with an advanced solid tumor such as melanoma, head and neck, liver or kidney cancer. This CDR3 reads CASSWGTGGNTEAFF. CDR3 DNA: TGTGCCAGCAGCTGGGGGACAGGGGGTAACACTGAAGCTTTCTTT. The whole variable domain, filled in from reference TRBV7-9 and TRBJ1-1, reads DTGVSQNPRHKITKRGQNVTFRCDPISEHNRLYWYRQTLGQGPEFLTYFQNEAQLEKSRLLSDRFSAERPKGSFSTLEIQRTEQGDSAMYLCASSWGTGGNTEAFFGQGTRLTVV.